One and the same sample provided the 7 T cell receptor beta chains below, sequenced in a study of CD8+ T cells in alopecia areata. RNA extraction and reverse transcription yielded cDNA as sequencing template. Repertoires were generated with immunoSEQ multiplex PCR, while TCRdb's copy carries only in-frame clones and drops some. The table lists 90,000 to 150,000 clones, more than 30% of them singletons, with approximately 3.3% in the top ten. The sequencing sample was made of CD4+ T cells sorted from blood. Receptors originate from a human donor with alopecia areata.

Only a few counts were recorded for this clone. The rearrangement uses TRBV29-1 and TRBJ1-1; D is undetermined. Germline assignment: CDR1 SQVTM and CDR2 ANQGSEA. V was clipped by 3 bases and J by 5 bases, with 16 bases between them. CDR3 length: 14 residues. Written as DNA, the CDR3 is TGCAGCGTTGATGTCGACAACCCGGGGACTGAAGCTTTCTTT. It encodes CSVDVDNPGTEAFF.

The CDR3 here is CASGTRGRETQYF. The CDR3 DNA follows: TGTGCCAGCGGGACCAGAGGGCGAGAGACCCAGTACTTC. The chain is built from TRBV2 and TRBJ2-5; possibly TRBD1 or TRBD2 for D (5 bases each). There are 13 residues in the CDR3. CDR1 and CDR2 from the germline V gene are SNHLY and FYNNEI. V shed 8 bases and J shed 4 bases, with 14 bases lying between them.

The rearrangement links TRBV28 to TRBJ2-7; 10 nucleotides align to TRBD1. Germline V lookup: CDR1 MDHEN, CDR2 SYDVKM. The CDR3 contains 13 residues. Losses at the gene ends were 10 bases for V and 4 bases for J; bases not matched to a gene: 7. In DNA, the CDR3 is TGTGCCACCACCGGGACAGGGGCATACGAGCAGTACTTC. Its translation: CATTGTGAYEQYF.

This clone was observed a handful of times. V usage is TRBV7-9 and J usage is TRBJ2-1, with 7 nucleotides matching TRBD2. Per germline, CDR1 SEHNR and CDR2 FQNEAQ (reference sequence). The trim removed 4 bases at V and 10 bases at J, leaving 4 bases unmatched. The CDR3 is 12 residues long. The CDR3 sequence is CASSWGGLEQFF. The CDR3 bases are TGTGCCAGCAGCTGGGGGGGACTAGAGCAGTTCTTC.

A few counts support this clone. This sequence joins TRBV27 and TRBJ1-2; tentative D call: TRBD1 (6 bases). Germline V lookup: CDR1 MNHEY, CDR2 SMNVEV (reference sequence). V lost 4 bases to trimming and J lost 4 bases, with 13 bases between them. The length of the CDR3 is 14 residues. This chain's CDR3 is CASSSGVSSYGYTF. CDR3 DNA: TGTGCCAGCAGTTCAGGGGTATCAAGCTATGGCTACACCTTC.

The chain has TRBV29-1 and TRBJ1-1; the D is unclear. Trimming shortened V by 5 bases and J by 4 bases, and 11 bases separated the two germline ends. CDR1 is SQVTM, CDR2 ANQGSEA, per germline. This CDR3 is built from 12 residues. The CDR3 DNA reads as TGCAGCGTTAGCGTATTAAGCACTGAAGCTTTCTTT. Residues: CSVSVLSTEAFF. Drawing the rest from reference TRBV29-1 and TRBJ1-1, the complete variable domain is SAVISQKPSRDICQRGTSLTIQCQVDSQVTMMFWYRQQPGQSLTLIATANQGSEATYESGFVIDKFPISRPNLTFSTLTVSNMSPEDSSIYLCSVSVLSTEAFFGQGTRLTVV.

The table lists this clone with a count of one. The rearrangement links TRBV18 to TRBJ2-1; D perhaps matches TRBD1 (5 bases). CDR1 and CDR2 from the germline V gene are KGHSH and LQKENI. V lost 3 bases and J lost 0, with 9 bases in between. This CDR3 spans 15 amino acids. The CDR3 spells CASSPWTSSYNEQFF. In DNA form, the CDR3 reads TGTGCCAGCTCACCCTGGACAAGCTCCTACAATGAGCAGTTCTTC.